Below, 3 T cell receptor beta chains from the same sample are listed, as sequenced in a study of OX40 agonist ivuxolimab in advanced cancers. Profiling relied on immunoSEQ multiplex PCR, and the TCRdb table lists in-frame clones only, not all of them. The sample records 35,000 to 50,000 clones, around 85% being singletons. The sample here was CD4+ or CD8+ T cells sorted from blood, taken in a trial of the OX40 agonist ivuxolimab. These receptors all stem from an adult with an advanced solid tumor such as melanoma, head and neck, liver or kidney cancer.

V is TRBV2 and J is TRBJ2-7; 9 positions agree with TRBD1. The CDR3 totals 15 residues. Germline V lookup: CDR1 SNHLY, CDR2 FYNNEI. V shed 2 bases and J 5 bases; nucleotides not matched to a gene: 7. In DNA form, the CDR3 reads TGTGCCAGCAGTGAAAGGGGGACAGGGTGGGACGAGCAGTACGTC. Translation gives CASSERGTGWDEQYV.

This chain connects TRBV2 to TRBJ2-6; D may be TRBD2 (5 bases). V lost 9 bases, J lost 2 bases, and 14 bases lay in between. Germline lookup yields CDR1 SNHLY and CDR2 FYNNEI. The CDR3 is 15 amino acids. Here the CDR3 DNA reads TGTGCCAGTGCCGTTGCGGAGGCTGGGGCCAACGTCCTGACTTTC. This encodes CASAVAEAGANVLTF.

This chain joins TRBV9 and TRBJ2-1; unclear D gene. CDR1 and CDR2 (germline): SGDLS, YYNGEE. This CDR3 is built from 12 residues. Trimming cost V 3 bases and J 5 bases, with 6 bases left between them. CDR3 sequence (DNA): TGTGCCAGCAGCGACTGGGACAATGAGCAGTTCTTC. Translated: CASSDWDNEQFF.